This paragraph covers one T cell receptor (beta chain) sequence. This record comes from a study of CD8 T cells in Susac syndrome. Trimming removed 5 bases at V and 7 bases at J, with 18 bases between. The CDR3 contains 15 residues. Germline assignment: CDR1 SGHAT and CDR2 FQNNGV. Included as multiple sclerosis controls were treatment-naive patients who had stable or active relapsing-remitting disease. The CD8+ and CD4+ T cells were negatively isolated, with the TEMRA cells enriched by FACS. cDNA came from around 0.5 to 1 ug RNA primed by random hexamers. An immunoSEQ multiplex PCR generated amplified TCR beta CDR3 products spanning 54 Vbeta and 13 Jbeta. TCRdb re-called the immunoSEQ multiplex PCR reads with MiXCR, one entry per CDR3 protein. Here the sample spans about 440,000 distinct CDR3 sequences, approximately 89% being singletons.

The specimen sequenced was CD8+ T cells from PBMCs. The sequence derives from a human donor with multiple sclerosis. The V and J genes are TRBV11-2 and TRBJ1-5; no clear D. The CDR3 here is CASSVSQEGGQPQHF. Here the CDR3 DNA reads TGTGCCAGCAGCGTATCTCAGGAGGGCGGGCAGCCCCAGCATTTT.